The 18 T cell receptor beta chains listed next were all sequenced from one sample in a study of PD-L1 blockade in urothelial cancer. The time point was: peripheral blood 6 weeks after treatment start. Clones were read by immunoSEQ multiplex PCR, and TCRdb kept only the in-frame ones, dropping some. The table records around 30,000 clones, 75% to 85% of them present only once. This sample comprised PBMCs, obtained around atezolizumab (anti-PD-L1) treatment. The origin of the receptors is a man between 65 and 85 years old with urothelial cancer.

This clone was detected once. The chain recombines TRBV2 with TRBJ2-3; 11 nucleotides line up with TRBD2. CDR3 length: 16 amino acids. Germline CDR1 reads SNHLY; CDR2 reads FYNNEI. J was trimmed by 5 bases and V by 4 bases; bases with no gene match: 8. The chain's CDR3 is CASSGASGGLQDTQYF. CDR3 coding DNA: TGTGCCAGCAGTGGCGCTAGCGGGGGGCTACAAGATACGCAGTATTTT.

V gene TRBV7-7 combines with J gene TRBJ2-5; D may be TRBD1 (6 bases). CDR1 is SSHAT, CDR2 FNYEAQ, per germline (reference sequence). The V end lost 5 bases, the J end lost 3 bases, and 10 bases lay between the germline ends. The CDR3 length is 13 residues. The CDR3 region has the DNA TGTGCCAGCAGCCGAGGACAGAAAGAGACCCAGTACTTC. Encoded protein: CASSRGQKETQYF. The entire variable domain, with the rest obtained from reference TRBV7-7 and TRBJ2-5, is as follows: GAGVSQSPRYKVTKRGQDVTLRCDPISSHATLYWYQQALGQGPEFLTYFNYEAQPDKSGLPSDRFSAERPEGSISTLTIQRTEQRDSAMYRCASSRGQKETQYFGPGTRLLVL.

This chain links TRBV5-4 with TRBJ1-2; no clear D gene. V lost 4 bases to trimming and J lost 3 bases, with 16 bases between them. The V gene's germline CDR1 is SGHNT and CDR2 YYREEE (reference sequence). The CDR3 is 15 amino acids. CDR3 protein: CASSQYNRVDYGYTF. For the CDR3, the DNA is TGTGCCAGCAGCCAGTACAACAGAGTGGACTATGGCTACACCTTC.

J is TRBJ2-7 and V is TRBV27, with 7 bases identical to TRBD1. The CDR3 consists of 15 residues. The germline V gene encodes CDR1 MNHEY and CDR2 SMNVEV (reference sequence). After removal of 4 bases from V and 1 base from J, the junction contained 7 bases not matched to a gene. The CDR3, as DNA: TGTGCCAGCAGTTACAGACAGGGAAGGTCCTACGAGCAGTACTTC. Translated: CASSYRQGRSYEQYF.

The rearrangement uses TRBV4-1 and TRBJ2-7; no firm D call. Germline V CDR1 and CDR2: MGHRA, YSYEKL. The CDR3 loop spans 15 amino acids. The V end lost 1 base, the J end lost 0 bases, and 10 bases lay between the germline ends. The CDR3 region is CASSQVIQSSYEQYF. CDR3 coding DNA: TGCGCCAGCAGCCAAGTAATACAGAGCTCCTACGAGCAGTACTTC.

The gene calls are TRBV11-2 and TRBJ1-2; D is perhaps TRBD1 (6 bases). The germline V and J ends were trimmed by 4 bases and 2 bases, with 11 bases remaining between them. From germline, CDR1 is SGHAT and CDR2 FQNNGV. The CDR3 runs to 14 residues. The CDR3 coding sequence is TGTGCCAGCAGCTCGGACAGTCTAAACTATGGCTACACCTTC. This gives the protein CASSSDSLNYGYTF.

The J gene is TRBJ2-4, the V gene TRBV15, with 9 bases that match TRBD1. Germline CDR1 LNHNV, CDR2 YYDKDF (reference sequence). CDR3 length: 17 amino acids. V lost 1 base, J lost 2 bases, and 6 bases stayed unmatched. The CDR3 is CATSRVTGGFPKNIQYF. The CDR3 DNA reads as TGTGCCACCAGCAGAGTAACAGGGGGCTTTCCCAAAAACATTCAGTACTTC.

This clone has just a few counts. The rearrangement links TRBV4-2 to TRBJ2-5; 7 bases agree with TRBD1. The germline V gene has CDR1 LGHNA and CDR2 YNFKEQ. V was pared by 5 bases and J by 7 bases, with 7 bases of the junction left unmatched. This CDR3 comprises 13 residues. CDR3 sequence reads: CASSFRQGGTQYF. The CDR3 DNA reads TGTGCCAGCAGCTTCCGACAGGGTGGGACCCAGTACTTC.

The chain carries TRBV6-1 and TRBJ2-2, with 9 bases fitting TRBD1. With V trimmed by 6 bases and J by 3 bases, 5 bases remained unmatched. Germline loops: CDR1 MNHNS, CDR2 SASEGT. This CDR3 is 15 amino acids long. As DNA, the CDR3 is TGTGCCAGCAGGCAACAGGGGGCGGACACCGGGGAGCTGTTTTTT. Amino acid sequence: CASRQQGADTGELFF.

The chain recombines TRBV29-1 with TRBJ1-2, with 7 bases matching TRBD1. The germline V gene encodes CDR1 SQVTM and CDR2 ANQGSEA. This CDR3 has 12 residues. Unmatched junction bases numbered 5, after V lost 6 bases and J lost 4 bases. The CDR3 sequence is CSVGGQSYGYTF. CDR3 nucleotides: TGCAGCGTGGGGGGACAGTCCTATGGCTACACCTTC.

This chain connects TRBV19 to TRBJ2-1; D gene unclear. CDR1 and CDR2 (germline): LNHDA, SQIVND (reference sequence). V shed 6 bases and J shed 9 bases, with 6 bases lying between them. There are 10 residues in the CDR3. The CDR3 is CASSSGEQFF. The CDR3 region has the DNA TGTGCCAGTAGCTCCGGTGAGCAGTTCTTC.

CDR3 protein: CASSLDGQGYYGYTF. The CDR3 nucleotides read TGTGCCAGCAGCCTTGACGGACAGGGCTACTATGGCTACACCTTC. This chain links TRBV5-4 with TRBJ1-2, with TRBD1 matching over 8 bases. J lost 3 bases, V lost 4 bases, and 8 bases had no gene match. Per the germline V gene, CDR1 is SGHNT and CDR2 is YYREEE (reference sequence). This CDR3 has 15 amino acids.

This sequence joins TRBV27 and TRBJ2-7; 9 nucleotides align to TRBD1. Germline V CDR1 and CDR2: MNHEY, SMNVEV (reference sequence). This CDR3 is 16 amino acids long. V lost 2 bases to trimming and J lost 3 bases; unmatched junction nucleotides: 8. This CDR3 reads CASSLNRQGVLYEQYF. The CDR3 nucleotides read TGTGCCAGCAGTTTAAACCGACAGGGGGTCCTCTACGAGCAGTACTTC.

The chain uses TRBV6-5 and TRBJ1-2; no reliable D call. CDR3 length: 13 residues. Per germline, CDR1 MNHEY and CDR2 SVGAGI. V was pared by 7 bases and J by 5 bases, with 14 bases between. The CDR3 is CASTPSGVYGYTF. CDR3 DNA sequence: TGTGCCAGCACCCCCTCGGGAGTTTATGGCTACACCTTC.

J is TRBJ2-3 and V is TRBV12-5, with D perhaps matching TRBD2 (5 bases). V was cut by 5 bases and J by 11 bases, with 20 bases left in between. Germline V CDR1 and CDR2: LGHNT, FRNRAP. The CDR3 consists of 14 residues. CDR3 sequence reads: CASGRGFTLPMQYF. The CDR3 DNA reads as TGTGCTAGTGGTCGGGGTTTTACCCTGCCAATGCAGTATTTT.

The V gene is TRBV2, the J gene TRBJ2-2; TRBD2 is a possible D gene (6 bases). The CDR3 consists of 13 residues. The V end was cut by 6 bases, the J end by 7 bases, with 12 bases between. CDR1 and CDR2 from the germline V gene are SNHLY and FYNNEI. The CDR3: CASRGTRIGELFF. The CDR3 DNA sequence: TGTGCCAGCAGGGGGACTCGGATCGGGGAGCTGTTTTTT.

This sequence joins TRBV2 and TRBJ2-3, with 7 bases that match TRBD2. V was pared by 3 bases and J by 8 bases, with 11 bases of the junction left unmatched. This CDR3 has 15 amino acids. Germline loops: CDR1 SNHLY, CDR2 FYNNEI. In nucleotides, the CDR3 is TGTGCCAGCAGTGAGGTGGGGACTACTTCGGTTACGCAGTATTTT. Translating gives CASSEVGTTSVTQYF.

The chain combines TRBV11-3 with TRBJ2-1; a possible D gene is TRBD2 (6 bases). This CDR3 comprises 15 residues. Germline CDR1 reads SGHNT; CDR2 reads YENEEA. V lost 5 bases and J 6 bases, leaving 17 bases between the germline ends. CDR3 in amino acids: CASSPFGGGSNEQFF. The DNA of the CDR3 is TGTGCCAGCAGCCCCTTCGGGGGAGGTAGCAATGAGCAGTTCTTC.